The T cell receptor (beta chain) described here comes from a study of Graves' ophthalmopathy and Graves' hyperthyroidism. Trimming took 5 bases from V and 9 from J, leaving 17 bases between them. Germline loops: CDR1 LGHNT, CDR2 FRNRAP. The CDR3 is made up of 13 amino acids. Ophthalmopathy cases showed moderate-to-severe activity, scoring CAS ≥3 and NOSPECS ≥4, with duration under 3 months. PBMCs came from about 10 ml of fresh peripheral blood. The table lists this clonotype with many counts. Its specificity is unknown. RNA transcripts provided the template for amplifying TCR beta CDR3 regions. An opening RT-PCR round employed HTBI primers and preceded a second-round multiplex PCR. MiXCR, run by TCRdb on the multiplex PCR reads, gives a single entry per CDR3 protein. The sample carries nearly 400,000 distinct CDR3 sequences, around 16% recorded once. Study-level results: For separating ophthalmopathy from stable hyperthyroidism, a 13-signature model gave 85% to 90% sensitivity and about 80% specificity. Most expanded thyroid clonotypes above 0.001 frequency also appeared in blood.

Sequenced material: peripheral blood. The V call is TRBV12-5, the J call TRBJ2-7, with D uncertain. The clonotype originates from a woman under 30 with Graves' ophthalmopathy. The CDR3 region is CASGPLSGLGQYF. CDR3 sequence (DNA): TGTGCTAGTGGTCCTTTAAGTGGGCTGGGGCAGTACTTC.